This T cell receptor beta chain was retrieved from a study of CD8+CD57+ T cells in acquired aplastic anemia. Study information: CD4+ and CD8+ cells, once sorted, gave DNA averaging about 3 ug.

All patients picked for sequencing had shown, by flow cytometry, an expansion of CD8+CD57+ cells. There was no therapy given to any patient before the blood sampling took place. Profiling of TCR beta VDJ combinations and CDR3 sequences used genomic DNA as template. In TCRdb, the reads were re-called with MiXCR into one record per CDR3 protein. The table includes 150,000 to 170,000 distinct CDR3 sequences, about 48% detected once. Germline V lookup: CDR1 SGHDN, CDR2 FVKESK. With V trimmed by 3 bases and J by 7 bases, 6 bases remained unmatched. CDR3 length equals 13 residues. This clonotype showed up just once.

Sequencing used sorted CD4+, CD8+, or CD8+CD57+ T cells (not recorded which) from PBMCs. The receptor's source is a human donor with aplastic anemia. The chain combines TRBV14 with TRBJ2-7; 7 bases match TRBD1. The CDR3 DNA sequence: TGTGCCAGCAGCCAGGGCGCCAGGGGGGAGCAGTACTTC. Translating gives CASSQGARGEQYF.